This TCR beta chain was profiled in a study of blood T cell repertoires in COVID-19. Study information: COVID-19 samples collected from the United States, Italy and Spain covered acute and convalescent phases. Nucleic acid was either cDNA or gDNA, and it came from T cells, B-cell-depleted T cells, or PBMCs.

Authors' methods: Cell counts per sample came from amplifying reference gene primers. Using immunoSEQ multiplex PCR, the repertoire was profiled, and TCRdb retains in-frame clones only, with some absent. D and trimming were read from the DNA, whereas the V and J calls and clone size are those reported in that table. Among over 150,000 clones listed, approximately 87% were seen once. Sequencing was carried out using peripheral blood. The origin of this receptor is a woman aged 18 to 35 who had recovered from COVID-19.

The CDR3 DNA follows: TGTGCCAGCAGTCTCCAGTTTGCGGGACAGTCACCTGACGAGCAGTACTTC. Protein product: CASSLQFAGQSPDEQYF. The V and J genes are TRBV6-2 or TRBV6-3 and TRBJ2-7; TRBD1 is a possible D gene (7 bases). Germline CDR1 and CDR2: MNHEY and SVGEGT. V lost 5 bases and J lost 5, with 25 bases in between. The CDR3 loop spans 17 amino acids.